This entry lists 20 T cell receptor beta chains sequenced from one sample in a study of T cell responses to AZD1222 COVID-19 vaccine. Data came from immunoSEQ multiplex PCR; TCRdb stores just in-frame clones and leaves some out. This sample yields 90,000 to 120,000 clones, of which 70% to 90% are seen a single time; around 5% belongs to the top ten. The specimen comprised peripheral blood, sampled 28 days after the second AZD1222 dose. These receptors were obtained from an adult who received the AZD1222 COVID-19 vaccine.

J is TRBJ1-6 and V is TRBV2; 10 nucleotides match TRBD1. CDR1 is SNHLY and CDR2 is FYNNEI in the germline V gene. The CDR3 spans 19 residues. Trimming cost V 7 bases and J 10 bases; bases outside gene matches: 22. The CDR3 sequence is CASTGSHRDRGEGVSPLHF. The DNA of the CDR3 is TGTGCCAGCACGGGGTCCCACCGGGACAGGGGCGAGGGAGTCTCACCCCTCCACTTT.

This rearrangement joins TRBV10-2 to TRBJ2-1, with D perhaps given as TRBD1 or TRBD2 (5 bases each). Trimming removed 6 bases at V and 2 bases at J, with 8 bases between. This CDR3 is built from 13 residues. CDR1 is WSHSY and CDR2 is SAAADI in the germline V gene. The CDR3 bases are TGCGCCAGCAGACCGGGACCCTACAATGAGCAGTTCTTC. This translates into CASRPGPYNEQFF.

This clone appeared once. CDR3 sequence: CASSSAYEQYF. The CDR3 DNA is TGTGCCAGCAGTTCCGCCTACGAGCAGTACTTC. The rearrangement joins TRBV28 to TRBJ2-7; D unclear. The V gene lost 4 bases and the J gene lost 2 bases, with 3 bases spanning the gap. The CDR3 loop spans 11 amino acids. Germline V gene lookup returns CDR1 MDHEN and CDR2 SYDVKM.

In nucleotides, the CDR3 is TGTGCCAGCAGCTTGCATCCAGGGAGGAACACTGAAGCTTTCTTT. Translated: CASSLHPGRNTEAFF. The V call is TRBV5-5, the J call TRBJ1-1; D perhaps matches TRBD1 (5 bases). With 1 base removed from V and 1 base from J, the gap between germline ends came to 11 bases. Germline CDR1 reads SGHKS; CDR2 reads YYEKEE (reference sequence). The CDR3 has 15 amino acids.

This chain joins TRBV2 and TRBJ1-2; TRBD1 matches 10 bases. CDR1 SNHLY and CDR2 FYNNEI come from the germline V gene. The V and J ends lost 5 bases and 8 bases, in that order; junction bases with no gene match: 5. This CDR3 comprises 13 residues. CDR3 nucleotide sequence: TGTGCCAGCAGTTTCGGGACAGGGGAAGGCTACACCTTC. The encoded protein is CASSFGTGEGYTF.

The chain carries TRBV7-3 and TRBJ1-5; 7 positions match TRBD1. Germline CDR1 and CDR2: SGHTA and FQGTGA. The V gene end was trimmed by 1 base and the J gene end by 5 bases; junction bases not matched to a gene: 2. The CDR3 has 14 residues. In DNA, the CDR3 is TGTGCCAGCAGCTTAATAGGGGGCCATCAGCCCCAGCATTTT. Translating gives CASSLIGGHQPQHF. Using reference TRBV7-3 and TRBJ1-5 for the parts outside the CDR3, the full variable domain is GAGVSQTPSNKVTEKGKYVELRCDPISGHTALYWYRQSLGQGPEFLIYFQGTGAADDSGLPNDRFFAVRPEGSVSTLKIQRTERGDSAVYLCASSLIGGHQPQHFGDGTRLSIL.

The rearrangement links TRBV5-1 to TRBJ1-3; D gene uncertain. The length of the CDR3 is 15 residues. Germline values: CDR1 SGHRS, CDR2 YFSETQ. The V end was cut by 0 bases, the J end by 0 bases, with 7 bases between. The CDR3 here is CASSLEVNSGNTIYF. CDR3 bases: TGCGCCAGCAGCTTGGAGGTTAACTCTGGAAACACCATATATTTT. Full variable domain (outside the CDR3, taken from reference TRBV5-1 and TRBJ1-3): KAGVTQTPRYLIKTRGQQVTLSCSPISGHRSVSWYQQTPGQGLQFLFEYFSETQRNKGNFPGRFSGRQFSNSRSEMNVSTLELGDSALYLCASSLEVNSGNTIYFGEGSWLTVV.

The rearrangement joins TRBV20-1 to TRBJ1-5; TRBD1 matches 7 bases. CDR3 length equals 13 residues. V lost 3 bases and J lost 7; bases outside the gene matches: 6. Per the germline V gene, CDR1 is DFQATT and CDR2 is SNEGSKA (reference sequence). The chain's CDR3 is CSASSGGKQPQHF. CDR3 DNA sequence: TGCAGTGCTAGTTCAGGGGGAAAACAGCCCCAGCATTTT.

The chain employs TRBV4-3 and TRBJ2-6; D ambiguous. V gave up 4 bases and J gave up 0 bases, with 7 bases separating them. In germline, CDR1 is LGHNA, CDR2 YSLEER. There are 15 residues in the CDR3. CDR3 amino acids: CASSLRSSGANVLTF. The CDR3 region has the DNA TGCGCCAGCAGCCTACGGAGCTCTGGGGCCAACGTCCTGACTTTC.

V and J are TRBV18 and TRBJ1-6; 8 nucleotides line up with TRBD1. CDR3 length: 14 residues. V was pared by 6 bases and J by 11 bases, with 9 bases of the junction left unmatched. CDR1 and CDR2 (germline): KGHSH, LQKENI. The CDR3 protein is CASSQGQGLAPLHF. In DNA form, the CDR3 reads TGTGCCAGCTCCCAAGGACAGGGTTTGGCACCCCTCCACTTT. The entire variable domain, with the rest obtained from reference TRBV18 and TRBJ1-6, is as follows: NAGVMQNPRHLVRRRGQEARLRCSPMKGHSHVYWYRQLPEEGLKFMVYLQKENIIDESGMPKERFSAEFPKEGPSILRIQQVVRGDSAAYFCASSQGQGLAPLHFGNGTRLTVT.

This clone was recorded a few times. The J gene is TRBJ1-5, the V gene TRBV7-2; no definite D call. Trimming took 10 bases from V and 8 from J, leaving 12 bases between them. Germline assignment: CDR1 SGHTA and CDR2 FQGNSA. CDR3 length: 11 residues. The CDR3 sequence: CATPGNEPQHF. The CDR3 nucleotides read TGTGCCACCCCGGGGAATGAGCCCCAGCATTTT.

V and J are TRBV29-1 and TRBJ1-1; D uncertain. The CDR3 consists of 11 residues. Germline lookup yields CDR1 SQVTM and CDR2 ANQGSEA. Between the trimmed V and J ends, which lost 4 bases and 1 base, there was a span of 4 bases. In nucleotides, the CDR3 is TGCAGCGTTGCATGGAACACTGAAGCTTTCTTT. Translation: CSVAWNTEAFF.

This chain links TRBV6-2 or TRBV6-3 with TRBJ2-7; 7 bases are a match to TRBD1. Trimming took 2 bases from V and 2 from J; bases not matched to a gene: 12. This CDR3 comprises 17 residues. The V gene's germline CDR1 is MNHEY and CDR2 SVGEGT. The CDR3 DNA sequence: TGTGCCAGCAGTTACCCTCGGACAGGTATGACCACCTACGAGCAGTACTTC. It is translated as CASSYPRTGMTTYEQYF.

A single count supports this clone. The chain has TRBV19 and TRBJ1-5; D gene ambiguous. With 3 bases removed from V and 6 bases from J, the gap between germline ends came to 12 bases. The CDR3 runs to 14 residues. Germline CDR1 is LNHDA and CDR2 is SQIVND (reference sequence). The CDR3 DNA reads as TGTGCCAGTAGTATTGTCGGAGCATTTCAGCCCCAGCATTTT. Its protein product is CASSIVGAFQPQHF. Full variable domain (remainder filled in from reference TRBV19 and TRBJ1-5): DGGITQSPKYLFRKEGQNVTLSCEQNLNHDAMYWYRQDPGQGLRLIYYSQIVNDFQKGDIAEGYSVSREKKESFPLTVTSAQKNPTAFYLCASSIVGAFQPQHFGDGTRLSIL.

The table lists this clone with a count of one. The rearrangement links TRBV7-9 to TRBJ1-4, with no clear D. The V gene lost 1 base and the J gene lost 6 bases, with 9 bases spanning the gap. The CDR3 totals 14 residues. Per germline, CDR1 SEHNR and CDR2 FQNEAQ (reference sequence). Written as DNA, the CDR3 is TGTGCCAGCAGCTTAGGACCGTCTCATGAAAAACTGTTTTTT. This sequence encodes CASSLGPSHEKLFF.

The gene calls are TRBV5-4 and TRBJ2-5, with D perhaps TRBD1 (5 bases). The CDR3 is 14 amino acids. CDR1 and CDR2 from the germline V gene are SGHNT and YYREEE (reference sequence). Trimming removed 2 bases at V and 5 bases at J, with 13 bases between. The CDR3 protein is CASSFSPKGETQYF. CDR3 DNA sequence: TGTGCCAGCAGCTTCTCGCCGAAGGGGGAGACCCAGTACTTC. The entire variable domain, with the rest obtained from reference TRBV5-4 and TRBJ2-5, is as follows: ETGVTQSPTHLIKTRGQQVTLRCSSQSGHNTVSWYQQALGQGPQFIFQYYREEENGRGNFPPRFSGLQFPNYSSELNVNALELDDSALYLCASSFSPKGETQYFGPGTRLLVL.

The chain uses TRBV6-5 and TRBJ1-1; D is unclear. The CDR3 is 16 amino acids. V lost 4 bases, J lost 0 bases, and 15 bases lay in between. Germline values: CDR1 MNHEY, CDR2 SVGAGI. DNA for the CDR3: TGTGCCAGCAGTTTTAATCTCGCTTTCATGAACACTGAAGCTTTCTTT. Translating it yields CASSFNLAFMNTEAFF.

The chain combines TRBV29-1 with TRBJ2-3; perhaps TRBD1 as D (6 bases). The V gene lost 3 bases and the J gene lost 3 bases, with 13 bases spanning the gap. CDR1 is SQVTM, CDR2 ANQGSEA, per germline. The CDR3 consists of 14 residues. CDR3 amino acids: CSVDRPQGTDTQYF. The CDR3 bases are TGCAGCGTTGATCGGCCCCAGGGGACAGATACGCAGTATTTT.

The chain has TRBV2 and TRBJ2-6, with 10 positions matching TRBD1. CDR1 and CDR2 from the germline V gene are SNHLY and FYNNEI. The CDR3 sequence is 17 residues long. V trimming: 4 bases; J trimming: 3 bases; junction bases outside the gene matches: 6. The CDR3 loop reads CASSGPGTGVGANVLTF. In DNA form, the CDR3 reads TGTGCCAGCAGTGGGCCCGGGACAGGGGTTGGGGCCAACGTCCTGACTTTC. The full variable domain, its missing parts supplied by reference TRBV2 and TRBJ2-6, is EPEVTQTPSHQVTQMGQEVILRCVPISNHLYFYWYRQILGQKVEFLVSFYNNEISEKSEIFDDQFSVERPDGSNFTLKIRSTKLEDSAMYFCASSGPGTGVGANVLTFGAGSRLTVL.

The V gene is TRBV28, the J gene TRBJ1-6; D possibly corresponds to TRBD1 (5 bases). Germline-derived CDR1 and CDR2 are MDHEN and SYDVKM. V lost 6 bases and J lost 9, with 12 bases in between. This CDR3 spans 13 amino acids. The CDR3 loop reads CASSRSGGSPLHF. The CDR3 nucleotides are TGTGCCAGCAGCCGAAGCGGGGGTTCACCCCTCCACTTT. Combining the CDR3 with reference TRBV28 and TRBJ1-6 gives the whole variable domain DVKVTQSSRYLVKRTGEKVFLECVQDMDHENMFWYRQDPGLGLRLIYFSYDVKMKEKGDIPEGYSVSREKKERFSLILESASTNQTSMYLCASSRSGGSPLHFGNGTRLTVT.